Detailed here is one TCR beta chain. Its matching antigen is unknown. This specimen belongs to a study of T cell responses to AZD1222 COVID-19 vaccine. Study at large: Pooling was applied to second doses at about 4 or about 12 weeks.

Study observations and caveats: Females made up more of the donors, who were largely white British, and clonal diversity may have come out too low. Every sample of the repertoires postdated the peak T cell response. Distributed over spike, vaccine-associated CD4 TCRs predominated at 160-218 and 743-854.

Here immunoSEQ multiplex PCR was the method, and the copy in TCRdb shows in-frame clones only, minus some. The table has approximately 160,000 clones, approximately 90% seen once. Germline lookup yields CDR1 WSHSY and CDR2 SAAADI. The CDR3 loop spans 15 amino acids. After removal of 6 bases from V and 3 bases from J, the junction contained 4 bases not matched to a gene. The source material was peripheral blood, sampled on day 0 of AZD1222 vaccination. The chain uses TRBV10-2 and TRBJ2-1; 11 bases line up with TRBD2. This TCR was sampled from an adult in good health. The CDR3 coding sequence is TGCGCCAGCAGCAGAGGACTAGCGGGCTACAATGAGCAGTTCTTC. Protein sequence: CASSRGLAGYNEQFF.